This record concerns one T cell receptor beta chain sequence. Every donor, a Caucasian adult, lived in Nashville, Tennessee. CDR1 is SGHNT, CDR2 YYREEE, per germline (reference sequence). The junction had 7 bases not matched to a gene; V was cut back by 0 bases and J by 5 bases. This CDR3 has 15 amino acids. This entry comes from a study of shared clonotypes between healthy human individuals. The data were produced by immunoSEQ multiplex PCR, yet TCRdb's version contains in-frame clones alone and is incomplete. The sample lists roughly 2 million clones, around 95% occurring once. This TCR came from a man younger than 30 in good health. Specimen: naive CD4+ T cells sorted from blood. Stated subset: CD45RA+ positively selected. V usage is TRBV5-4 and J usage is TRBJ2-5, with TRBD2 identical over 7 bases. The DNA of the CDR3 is TGTGCCAGCAGCTTGGCAAGTAGCGGGCTGGAGACCCAGTACTTC. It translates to CASSLASSGLETQYF.